Sequencing of this T cell receptor (beta chain) was carried out in a study of blood T cell repertoires in COVID-19. At the level of the study: Samples taken during acute and convalescent COVID-19 were collected in the United States, Italy and Spain. T cells, B-cell-depleted T cells, or PBMCs supplied cDNA or gDNA.

Original processing notes: Nucleated cell number was recorded as an estimate derived from reference gene primer amplification. Repertoires were generated with immunoSEQ multiplex PCR, while TCRdb's copy carries only in-frame clones and drops some. Clonal size and the V and J genes are those of that table, whereas D and trimming came from the DNA. The table includes about 140,000 clones, roughly 80% detected once. The CDR3 consists of 18 residues. The germline gives CDR1 SEHNR, CDR2 FQNEAQ (reference sequence). The V end was cut by 5 bases, the J end by 6 bases, with 26 bases between. The TCR originated in a woman aged 80 or older with acute or convalescent COVID-19. The chain recombines TRBV7-9 with TRBJ2-1; D unresolved. Sequencing was done on a sample of peripheral blood. The CDR3 spells CASSPPPRSLRGINEQFF. CDR3 coding DNA: TGTGCCAGCAGCCCGCCACCACGCAGCCTCCGCGGAATCAATGAGCAGTTCTTC. Full variable domain (missing parts from reference TRBV7-9 and TRBJ2-1): DTGVSQNPRHKITKRGQNVTFRCDPISEHNRLYWYRQTLGQGPEFLTYFQNEAQLEKSRLLSDRFSAERPKGSFSTLEIQRTEQGDSAMYLCASSPPPRSLRGINEQFFGPGTRLTVL.